This entry describes one TCR beta chain. Its antigen remains unidentified. Base qualities were left out, and no much larger clone turns up one base away. Every donor was a healthy Caucasian. The twin cohort comprised three pairs of female monozygotic twins, all aged roughly 18 to 29 years. RNA for TCR libraries was isolated from peripheral blood mononuclear cells. The library was prepared using 5' RACE. The listed sequencing device is Illumina HiSeq 2000. Template switching introduced a universal primer binding site; the final cDNA contained a unique molecular identifier, enabling accurate counting of TCR cDNA molecules. Specific primers in the conserved constant-segment region were used to synthesize first-strand cDNA for the TCR alpha and beta chains. To control for contamination, each cDNA library was double barcoded with a SMART-Mk sample barcode plus Illumina barcodes. TruSeq adapter sequences and Illumina sample barcodes were added in two successive PCR steps. The TCR alpha and beta cDNA libraries were sequenced on the Illumina HiSeq platform using custom primers. The source study handled its data this way. MiGEC processed the raw reads to extract unique molecular identifiers, while MiXCR was used to determine the CDR3 positions. For each individual, recombination models were inferred using an EM algorithm with the repgenHMM and IGoR tools. The tcR package in R was used for shared clonotype analysis, with sharing normalized by the product of cloneset sizes. Out-of-frame nonproductive sequences were analyzed to study raw recombination free of thymic and clonal selection effects. TCRdb's own reprocessing of the public reads used fastp at Q25 and MiXCR and kept productive beta chains. Under each unique CDR3 protein, matching rows form one entry showing the most common genes and DNA. TCRdb's processing, not the authors', yielded these V and J calls. For this sample the table gives 750,000 to 950,000 distinct CDR3 sequences, of which more than 9% were detected only once. The top ten clonotypes cover around 1.6% of the sample.

The sample originates from a study of identical twins (dated by TCRdb to 2016 to 2017). Study-level background: TCR alpha and beta repertoires from monozygotic twins, unrelated adults of various ages and cord blood were deep-sequenced to test whether fetal clonotypes persist. Replicate twin experiments were performed at different times using different library preparation protocols to rule out contamination. Results the study describes overall, beyond this receptor: Recombination models systematically underestimated out-of-frame TCR alpha sharing in monozygotic twins but agreed with sharing between unrelated individuals. Because the same donors could not be followed over many years, the conclusions relied on cross-sectional statistical analysis. Fewer insertions were carried by abundant cord blood beta clonotypes, a similar but weaker trend appeared in young adult naive repertoires, and no such trend appeared in memory repertoires. A weaker excess of twin sharing was found in beta out-of-frame sequences because the signal-to-noise ratio was lowered by fewer shared sequences. Zero-insertion analyses could be partly confounded by invariant T cells such as MAIT and iNKT, although diverse VJ usage argued against such confounding for most clonotypes. Compared with coincidental sharing between unrelated individuals, out-of-frame TCR alpha sequences shared between twins had an excess of sequences with low generation probability.

CDR1 and CDR2 are read off the germline V gene as KGHSY and FQNENV. V is reduced by 1 base and J by 4 bases, leaving a spacing of 13 bases between them. The CDR3 spans 15 residues, from the cysteine through the phenylalanine. This entry keeps only the CDR3 DNA: 45 bases, framed from base 1. These data also featured in a second study, about yellow fever vaccine responses in identical twins. As noted in the second study: According to the authors, the vaccine-induced T cell response in identical twins seemed to be partly convergent and partly specific to each individual. In identical twins, the study followed T cell clones that responded to the vaccine with precision.

The receptor chain draws on TRBV16 and TRBJ1-1; a confident D gene designation cannot be given. This TCR derives from a woman between 18 and 29 years old in good health. The sample consisted of PBMCs. The CDR3 corresponds to CASSQFVASGTEAFF. The DNA sequence is TGTGCCAGCAGCCAATTTGTCGCGTCTGGCACTGAAGCTTTCTTT.